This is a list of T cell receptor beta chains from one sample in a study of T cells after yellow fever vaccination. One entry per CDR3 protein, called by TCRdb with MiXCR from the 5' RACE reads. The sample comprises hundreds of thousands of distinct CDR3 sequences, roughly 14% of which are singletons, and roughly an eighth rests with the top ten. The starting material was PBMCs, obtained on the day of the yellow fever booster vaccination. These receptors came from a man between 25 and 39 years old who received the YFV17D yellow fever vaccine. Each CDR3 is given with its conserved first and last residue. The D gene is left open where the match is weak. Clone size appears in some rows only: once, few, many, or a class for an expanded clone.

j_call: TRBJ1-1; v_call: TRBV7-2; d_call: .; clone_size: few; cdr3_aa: CASSTGFTEAFF; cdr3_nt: TGTGCCAGCAGTACAGGGTTCACTGAAGCTTTCTTT
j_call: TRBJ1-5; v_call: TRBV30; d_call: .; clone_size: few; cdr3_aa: CAWSETGSQPQHF; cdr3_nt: TGTGCCTGGAGTGAAACGGGGAGTCAGCCCCAGCATTTT
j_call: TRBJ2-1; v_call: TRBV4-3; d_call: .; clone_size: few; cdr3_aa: CASSATRRNEQFF; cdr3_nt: TGCGCCAGCAGCGCGACTAGAAGGAATGAGCAGTTCTTC
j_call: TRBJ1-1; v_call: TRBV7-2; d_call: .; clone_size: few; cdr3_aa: CASSLAGILEAFF; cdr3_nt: TGTGCCAGCAGCTTAGCGGGGATTCTTGAAGCTTTCTTT
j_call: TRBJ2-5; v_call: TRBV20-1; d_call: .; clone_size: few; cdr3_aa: CSALVLAQETQYF; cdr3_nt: TGCAGTGCTCTCGTGCTAGCGCAAGAGACCCAGTACTTC
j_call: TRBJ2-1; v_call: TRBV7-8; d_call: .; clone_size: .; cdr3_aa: CASSFSNSYNEQFF; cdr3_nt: TGTGCCAGCAGCTTCTCTAACTCCTACAATGAGCAGTTCTTC
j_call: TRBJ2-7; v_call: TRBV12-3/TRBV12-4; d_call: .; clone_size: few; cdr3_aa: CASSTWRGLYEQYF; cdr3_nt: TGTGCCAGCAGTACCTGGAGGGGGCTCTACGAGCAGTACTTC
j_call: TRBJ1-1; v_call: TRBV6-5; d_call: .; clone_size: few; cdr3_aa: CASSYAGTNTEAFF; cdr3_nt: TGTGCCAGCAGTTACGCTGGAACGAACACTGAAGCTTTCTTT
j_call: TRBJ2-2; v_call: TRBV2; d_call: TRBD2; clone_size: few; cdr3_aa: CASGLAEGTGELFF; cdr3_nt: TGTGCCAGTGGACTAGCGGAGGGGACCGGGGAGCTGTTTTTT
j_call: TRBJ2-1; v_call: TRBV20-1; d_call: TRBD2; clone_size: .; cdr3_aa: CSARAGTSGILDEQFF; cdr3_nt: TGCAGTGCTAGAGCCGGGACTAGCGGGATATTAGATGAGCAGTTCTTC
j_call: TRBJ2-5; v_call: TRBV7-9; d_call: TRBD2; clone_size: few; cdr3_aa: CASTVGTSGNTTWTQYF; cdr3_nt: TGTGCCAGTACCGTCGGGACTAGCGGGAACACCACGTGGACCCAGTACTTC
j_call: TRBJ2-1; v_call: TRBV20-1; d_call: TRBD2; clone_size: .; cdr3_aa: CSASVWGTSGNNEQFF; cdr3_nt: TGCAGTGCTAGTGTCTGGGGGACTAGCGGGAACAATGAGCAGTTCTTC
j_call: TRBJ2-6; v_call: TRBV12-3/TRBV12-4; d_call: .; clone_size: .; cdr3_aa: CASKVGANVLTF; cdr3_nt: TGTGCCAGCAAGGTGGGGGCCAACGTCCTGACTTTC
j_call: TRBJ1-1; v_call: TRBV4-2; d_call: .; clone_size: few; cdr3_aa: CASSQEERNTEAFF; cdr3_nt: TGTGCCAGCAGCCAAGAAGAAAGGAACACTGAAGCTTTCTTT
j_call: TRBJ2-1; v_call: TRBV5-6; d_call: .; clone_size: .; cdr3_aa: CASSQGHNSYNEQFF; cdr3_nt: TGTGCCAGCAGCCAGGGACACAACTCCTACAATGAGCAGTTCTTC
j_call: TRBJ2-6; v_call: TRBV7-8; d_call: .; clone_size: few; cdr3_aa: CASSLLGRSGANVLTF; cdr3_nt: TGTGCCAGCAGCTTACTTGGGCGCTCTGGGGCCAACGTCCTGACTTTC
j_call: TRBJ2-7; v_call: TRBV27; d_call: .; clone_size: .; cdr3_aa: CASGLGARYEQYF; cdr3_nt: TGTGCCAGCGGGCTAGGTGCTCGCTACGAGCAGTACTTC
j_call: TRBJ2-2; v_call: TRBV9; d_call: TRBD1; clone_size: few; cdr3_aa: CASSVAGRGTGGRVGELFF; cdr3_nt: TGTGCCAGCAGCGTAGCGGGTCGGGGGACAGGGGGCCGAGTCGGGGAGCTGTTTTTT
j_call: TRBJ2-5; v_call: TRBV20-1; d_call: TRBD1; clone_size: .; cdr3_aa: CSARAGTGGAETQYF; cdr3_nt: TGCAGTGCTAGGGCCGGGACAGGGGGCGCAGAGACCCAGTACTTC
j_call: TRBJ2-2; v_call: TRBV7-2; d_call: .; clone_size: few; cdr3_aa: CASSRNSYNGELFF; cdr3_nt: TGTGCCAGCAGTCGTAATTCCTACAACGGGGAGCTGTTTTTT